The 31 T cell receptor beta chains listed next were all sequenced from one sample in a study of blood T cell repertoires in COVID-19. TCRdb's copy holds only in-frame clones and misses some; the assay was immunoSEQ multiplex PCR. The sample carries roughly 100,000 clones, about 90% recorded once. Sequencing was done on a sample of peripheral blood. The source of these receptors is a human donor in a cohort sampled during active COVID-19.

The CDR3 here is CASSLQGFLGTEAFF. CDR3 nucleotides: TGTGCCAGCAGTTTACAGGGATTTCTCGGCACTGAAGCTTTCTTT. The rearrangement links TRBV28 to TRBJ1-1, with a possible D match to TRBD1 (5 bases). V was shortened by 2 bases and J by 4 bases, with 14 bases between the two germline ends. CDR1 is MDHEN and CDR2 is SYDVKM in the germline V gene. The CDR3 runs to 15 residues.

The rearrangement joins TRBV13 to TRBJ2-2; no clear D. Trimming shortened V by 3 bases and J by 7 bases, and 6 bases separated the two germline ends. This CDR3 comprises 12 residues. Germline V gene data show CDR1 as PRHDT and CDR2 as FYEKMQ (reference sequence). CDR3 loop: CASSFSLGELFF. The CDR3 bases are TGTGCCAGCAGCTTCTCCCTCGGGGAGCTGTTTTTT.

The V gene is TRBV24-1, the J gene TRBJ1-2; D uncertain. CDR3 length: 12 residues. The germline CDR1 and CDR2 sequences are KGHDR and SFDVKD. V lost 6 bases, J lost 10 bases, and 14 bases lay in between. This CDR3 is CATSNDYKDYTF. The CDR3 DNA reads TGTGCCACCAGTAATGACTATAAAGACTACACCTTC.

A single count supports this clone. J is TRBJ2-7 and V is TRBV5-8; 9 bases are a match to TRBD1. Germline V gene data show CDR1 as SGHTS and CDR2 as YDEGEE. The V gene end was trimmed by 0 bases and the J gene end by 2 bases; junction bases not matched to a gene: 6. The length of the CDR3 is 16 residues. The CDR3 nucleotides read TGTGCCAGCAGCTTGGTGGTTTGGACAGGGGCCTACGAGCAGTACTTC. Amino acids: CASSLVVWTGAYEQYF.

This chain links TRBV9 with TRBJ2-1; 12 bases are shared with TRBD2. The CDR3 length is 17 residues. Germline CDR1 is SGDLS and CDR2 is YYNGEE. The trim removed 3 bases at V and 3 bases at J, leaving 7 bases unmatched. The CDR3 nucleotides are TGTGCCAGCAGCGCCGCGACTAGCGGGGGCCTCTACAATGAGCAGTTCTTC. Residues: CASSAATSGGLYNEQFF.

The chain recombines TRBV2 with TRBJ2-7; D is possibly TRBD1 (5 bases). Trimming shortened V by 6 bases and J by 0 bases, and 15 bases separated the two germline ends. The CDR3 spans 15 residues. Germline V CDR1 and CDR2: SNHLY, FYNNEI. CDR3 in DNA: TGTGCCAGCAGGCAAGGGGTATTAAGCTCCTACGAGCAGTACTTC. Encoded protein: CASRQGVLSSYEQYF.

The chain links TRBV6-2 or TRBV6-3 to TRBJ2-3, with 7 nucleotides matching TRBD2. J gave up 4 bases and V 2 bases, and 9 bases lay outside the gene matches. Germline CDR1 reads MNHEY; CDR2 reads SVGEGT. The CDR3 runs 16 residues. CDR3 sequence: CASSYTGGYSADTQYF. The CDR3 nucleotides read TGTGCCAGCAGTTACACGGGGGGATACAGCGCAGATACGCAGTATTTT.

The V call is TRBV20-1, the J call TRBJ2-5, with 7 nucleotides matching TRBD1. V shed 3 bases, J shed 1 base, and the junction held 5 bases outside the gene matches. Germline values: CDR1 DFQATT, CDR2 SNEGSKA (reference sequence). The CDR3 contains 14 residues. The CDR3 nucleotides are TGCAGTGCTAGTCTTAGGGGGCCCCAAGAGACCCAGTACTTC. Its translation: CSASLRGPQETQYF.

The chain is built from TRBV11-2 and TRBJ2-3; 9 bases align to TRBD2. Per the germline V gene, CDR1 is SGHAT and CDR2 is FQNNGV. The CDR3 is 16 residues long. V was clipped by 4 bases and J by 7 bases; unmatched bases: 12. CDR3 nucleotide sequence: TGTGCCAGCAGCTCCCCCCGCGGGAGGGCAATGTATACGCAGTATTTT. Its translation: CASSSPRGRAMYTQYF.

The chain employs TRBV5-1 and TRBJ1-1, with 7 positions matching TRBD1. Germline V gene data show CDR1 as SGHRS and CDR2 as YFSETQ. J lost 1 base, V lost 4 bases, and 10 bases had no gene match. CDR3 length: 16 residues. Here the CDR3 reads CASSLSAGGTNTEAFF. For the CDR3, the DNA is TGCGCCAGCAGCCTTTCAGCAGGGGGGACGAACACTGAAGCTTTCTTT.

This chain joins TRBV5-1 and TRBJ2-3, with TRBD2 identical over 11 bases. This CDR3 comprises 16 residues. V lost 7 bases, J lost 5 bases, and 12 bases stayed unmatched. Germline assignment: CDR1 SGHRS and CDR2 YFSETQ. The CDR3 DNA sequence: TGCGCCAGCCGCCAATTAGCGGGGGGGCCAAAAGATACGCAGTATTTT. This codes for CASRQLAGGPKDTQYF.

V and J are TRBV28 and TRBJ1-2; TRBD1 might be the D (6 bases). The germline CDR1 and CDR2 sequences are MDHEN and SYDVKM. V shed 6 bases and J shed 2 bases, with 13 bases lying between them. The CDR3 has 14 amino acids. CDR3 amino acids: CASRSQGFNYGYTF. The DNA of the CDR3 is TGTGCCAGCAGAAGCCAGGGGTTCAACTATGGCTACACCTTC.

The chain couples TRBV5-8 to TRBJ2-3; D gene unclear. Trimming took 0 bases from V and 10 from J, leaving 15 bases between them. The CDR3 contains 14 residues. CDR1 SGHTS and CDR2 YDEGEE come from the germline V gene. CDR3 loop: CASSLAVIHSAQYF. The CDR3 DNA reads TGTGCCAGCAGCTTGGCCGTTATTCATTCAGCGCAGTATTTT.

This clone was found a few times. The chain carries TRBV3-1 (or the pseudogene TRBV3-2) and TRBJ2-7; TRBD1 might be the D (5 bases). Germline loops: CDR1 LGHDT, CDR2 YNNKEL (reference sequence). The V end was cut by 11 bases, the J end by 3 bases, with 14 bases between. This CDR3 has 12 residues. CDR3: CAAGRGIYEQYF. The CDR3 DNA reads as TGTGCCGCTGGTAGGGGTATCTACGAGCAGTACTTC.

J is TRBJ2-5 and V is TRBV10-3; D might be TRBD2 (6 bases). The CDR3 loop spans 14 amino acids. The V and J ends lost 3 bases and 2 bases respectively, with 10 bases between them. Germline-derived CDR1 and CDR2 are ENHRY and SYGVKD. CDR3 loop: CAISDWREQETQYF. The DNA of the CDR3 is TGTGCCATCAGTGATTGGAGGGAACAAGAGACCCAGTACTTC.

Sample share makes this clone large. This chain links TRBV3-1 (or the pseudogene TRBV3-2) with TRBJ2-7; a weak D match, TRBD1 (6 bases). CDR1 is LGHDT, CDR2 YNNKEL, per germline (reference sequence). The CDR3 has 15 amino acids. The V end lost 0 bases, the J end lost 3 bases, and 12 bases lay between the germline ends. The CDR3 loop reads CASSQEGGQLYEQYF. CDR3 nucleotides: TGTGCCAGCAGCCAAGAAGGCGGACAGCTCTACGAGCAGTACTTC.

This chain uses TRBV4-2 with TRBJ1-5, with D perhaps matching TRBD1 (5 bases). Germline-derived CDR1 and CDR2 are LGHNA and YNFKEQ. V was cut by 0 bases and J by 5 bases, with 11 bases left in between. This CDR3 has 15 residues. CDR3: CASSQDSGGHQPQHF. The DNA of the CDR3 is TGTGCCAGCAGCCAAGATAGCGGGGGACATCAGCCCCAGCATTTT.

The V gene is TRBV7-3, the J gene TRBJ2-1; TRBD2 matches 8 bases. Trimming removed 1 base from V and 7 bases from J; junction bases left unmatched: 6. Germline V gives CDR1 SGHTA, CDR2 FQGTGA. The CDR3 extends over 15 amino acids. The CDR3: CASSLNGGAINEQFF. The CDR3 DNA is TGTGCCAGCAGCTTAAACGGGGGGGCGATTAATGAGCAGTTCTTC. The full variable domain, rest sourced from reference TRBV7-3 and TRBJ2-1, is GAGVSQTPSNKVTEKGKYVELRCDPISGHTALYWYRQSLGQGPEFLIYFQGTGAADDSGLPNDRFFAVRPEGSVSTLKIQRTERGDSAVYLCASSLNGGAINEQFFGPGTRLTVL.

Written as DNA, the CDR3 is TGTGCCAGCAGTTACTCCGCAGGGGGCTACGAGCAGTACTTC. Its protein product is CASSYSAGGYEQYF. J is TRBJ2-7 and V is TRBV6-5, with 7 bases aligning to TRBD1. J gave up 3 bases and V 0 bases, and 2 bases lay outside the gene matches. Germline CDR1 and CDR2: MNHEY and SVGAGI. The CDR3 runs 14 residues.

The chain employs TRBV5-1 and TRBJ2-2, with D tentatively TRBD2 (6 bases). CDR1 is SGHRS, CDR2 YFSETQ, per germline. The length of the CDR3 is 14 residues. V lost 3 bases and J lost 5, with 11 bases in between. CDR3 DNA: TGCGCCAGCAGCTCGGGACTGAAGACCGGGGAGCTGTTTTTT. Amino acids: CASSSGLKTGELFF.

The rearrangement joins TRBV12-2 to TRBJ1-2; the table assigns TRBD1, which was not confirmed against the DNA. TRBV12-2 is a pseudogene. This CDR3 spans 16 amino acids. The CDR3 region is CASRLSGTGAKAGYTF. DNA of the CDR3: TGTGCAAGTCGCTTATCTGGGACAGGGGCGAAGGCTGGCTACACCTTC.

The chain uses TRBV28 and TRBJ1-2, with D possibly being TRBD1 (6 bases). Per germline, CDR1 MDHEN and CDR2 SYDVKM. The CDR3 contains 13 residues. V was clipped by 5 bases and J by 12 bases, with 19 bases between them. DNA for the CDR3: TGTGCCAGCAGTCGCCCTACGGGGGGCTGGGACACCTTC. It specifies CASSRPTGGWDTF.

This clone was detected once. The chain carries TRBV4-2 and TRBJ2-1; D not certain. Per germline, CDR1 LGHNA and CDR2 YNFKEQ. The germline V and J ends were trimmed by 1 base and 7 bases, with 8 bases remaining between them. CDR3 size: 13 residues. The CDR3 region is CASSQVQANEQFF. As DNA, the CDR3 is TGTGCCAGCAGCCAAGTTCAGGCTAATGAGCAGTTCTTC.

The chain employs TRBV18 and TRBJ2-7, with 8 positions matching TRBD1. Germline loops: CDR1 KGHSH, CDR2 LQKENI. The CDR3 is 14 residues long. V shed 6 bases and J 0 bases; nucleotides not matched to a gene: 4. CDR3: CASSRQGSSYEQYF. In DNA, the CDR3 is TGTGCCAGCTCCCGACAGGGGAGCTCCTACGAGCAGTACTTC. The complete variable domain, with remaining parts taken from reference TRBV18 and TRBJ2-7, reads NAGVMQNPRHLVRRRGQEARLRCSPMKGHSHVYWYRQLPEEGLKFMVYLQKENIIDESGMPKERFSAEFPKEGPSILRIQQVVRGDSAAYFCASSRQGSSYEQYFGPGTRLTVT.

J is TRBJ2-3 and V is TRBV7-9; 13 nucleotides line up with TRBD2. CDR3 size: 18 residues. The ends lost 3 bases at V and 0 bases at J; junction bases unmatched: 6. Germline V lookup: CDR1 SEHNR, CDR2 FQNEAQ (reference sequence). CDR3 sequence: CASSLTSGGYSSTDTQYF. CDR3 bases: TGTGCCAGCAGCTTGACTAGCGGGGGGTACTCTAGCACAGATACGCAGTATTTT.

This sequence joins TRBV5-1 and TRBJ1-1; D ambiguous. Trimming stripped 4 bases from V and 1 base from J, with 8 bases between. CDR3 length equals 13 residues. Germline CDR1 SGHRS, CDR2 YFSETQ. CDR3 sequence: CASSGQPNTEAFF. DNA of the CDR3: TGCGCCAGCAGCGGGCAGCCGAACACTGAAGCTTTCTTT.

The chain has TRBV29-1 and TRBJ2-5; D not resolved. The CDR3 sequence is 14 residues long. The V and J ends lost 0 bases and 4 bases respectively, with 12 bases between them. Germline V gene lookup returns CDR1 SQVTM and CDR2 ANQGSEA. CDR3: CSVEDPESPETQYF. In nucleotides, the CDR3 is TGCAGCGTTGAAGATCCCGAGAGCCCAGAGACCCAGTACTTC. Together with reference TRBV29-1 and TRBJ2-5, the CDR3 gives the full variable domain: SAVISQKPSRDICQRGTSLTIQCQVDSQVTMMFWYRQQPGQSLTLIATANQGSEATYESGFVIDKFPISRPNLTFSTLTVSNMSPEDSSIYLCSVEDPESPETQYFGPGTRLLVL.

In DNA form, the CDR3 reads TGTGCCAGCAGCTTAGTTCTGGGACTAGATTACGAGCAGTACTTC. Its protein product is CASSLVLGLDYEQYF. The V and J genes are TRBV11-2 and TRBJ2-7; 8 bases fit TRBD2. V shed 1 base and J 4 bases; nucleotides not matched to a gene: 6. The CDR3 extends over 15 amino acids. Germline values: CDR1 SGHAT, CDR2 FQNNGV.

The table lists this clone with a few counts. The chain employs TRBV7-9 and TRBJ1-1; D is ambiguous. This CDR3 spans 16 amino acids. Trimming took 2 bases from V and 1 from J, leaving 14 bases between them. Germline values: CDR1 SEHNR, CDR2 FQNEAQ (reference sequence). The CDR3 sequence: CASSLQVIAGNTEAFF. The CDR3, as DNA: TGTGCCAGCAGCTTACAAGTCATAGCGGGGAACACTGAAGCTTTCTTT.

This clone came up once. The genes are TRBV3-1 (or the pseudogene TRBV3-2) and TRBJ1-6; D is perhaps TRBD1 (5 bases). This CDR3 region has 15 residues. The V gene lost 1 base and the J gene lost 7 bases, with 11 bases spanning the gap. The germline CDR1 and CDR2 sequences are LGHDT and YNNKEL (reference sequence). This CDR3 reads CASSQAGPPNSPLHF. The CDR3 DNA sequence: TGTGCCAGCAGCCAAGCAGGGCCGCCAAATTCACCCCTCCACTTT.

The chain joins TRBV5-4 to TRBJ1-1, with 7 bases matching TRBD1. The CDR3 is made up of 14 amino acids. From germline, CDR1 is SGHNT and CDR2 YYREEE (reference sequence). Trimming at V came to 0 bases and at J to 7 bases, leaving 6 bases not matched to a gene. CDR3 coding DNA: TGTGCCAGCAGCTTGGACAGGGGTATTCTTGAAGCTTTCTTT. Translation: CASSLDRGILEAFF.